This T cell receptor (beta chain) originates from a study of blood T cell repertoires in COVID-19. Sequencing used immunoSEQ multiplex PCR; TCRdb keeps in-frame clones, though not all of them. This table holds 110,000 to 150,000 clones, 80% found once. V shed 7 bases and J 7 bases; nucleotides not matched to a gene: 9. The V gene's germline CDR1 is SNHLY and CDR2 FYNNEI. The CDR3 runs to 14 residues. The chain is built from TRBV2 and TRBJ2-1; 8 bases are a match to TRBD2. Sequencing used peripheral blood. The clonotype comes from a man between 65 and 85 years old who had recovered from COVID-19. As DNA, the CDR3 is TGTGCCAGCATAGAAAGCGGGAGTTATAATGAGCAGTTCTTC. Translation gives CASIESGSYNEQFF. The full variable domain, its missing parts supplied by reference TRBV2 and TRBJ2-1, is EPEVTQTPSHQVTQMGQEVILRCVPISNHLYFYWYRQILGQKVEFLVSFYNNEISEKSEIFDDQFSVERPDGSNFTLKIRSTKLEDSAMYFCASIESGSYNEQFFGPGTRLTVL.